This T cell receptor beta chain comes out of a study of T cells after yellow fever vaccination. The CDR3 loop spans 14 amino acids. The germline gives CDR1 DFQATT, CDR2 SNEGSKA (reference sequence). TCRdb re-called the 5' RACE reads with MiXCR, one entry per CDR3 protein. This table holds a few hundred thousand distinct CDR3 sequences, 7% to 9% found once. Notes on this clonotype: At one of its ends the junction is not consistent with the germline gene, which may arise from a read error.

This receptor was obtained from a man aged 18 to 30 who received the YFV17D yellow fever vaccine. The chain carries TRBV20-1 and TRBJ1-6; D not resolved. The sample was PBMCs, taken roughly seven weeks after the first yellow fever vaccination. DNA of the CDR3: TGCAGTGCCAGAGTCCCCTACTATAATTCACCCCTCCACTTT. Translating it yields CSARVPYYNSPLHF.